This is a list of T cell receptor beta chains from one sample in a study of blood T cell repertoires in COVID-19. Clones were sequenced by immunoSEQ multiplex PCR, and TCRdb holds only the in-frame ones, with some missing. The sample records about 140,000 clones, 85% to 90% being singletons. Material for sequencing was peripheral blood. Source of these receptors: a woman older than 75 with acute or convalescent COVID-19. Both conserved end residues are part of each CDR3. Each record gives: V gene, J gene, clone size, D gene, CDR3 protein, CDR3 DNA. The D gene is left open where the match is weak. The size field is filled for only some rows; it gives once, few, many or a size class.

>TRBV9|TRBJ1-1|once|TRBD1
CASSPPDRLNTEAFF
TGTGCCAGCAGCCCCCCGGACAGGCTGAACACTGAAGCTTTCTTT
>TRBV24-1|TRBJ2-1|once|-
CATSESHGNYNEQFF
TGTGCCACCAGTGAAAGCCACGGGAACTACAATGAGCAGTTCTTC
>TRBV28|TRBJ1-3|once|TRBD1
CASNDRGYSGNTIYF
TGTGCCAGCAACGACAGGGGTTACTCTGGAAACACCATATATTTT
>TRBV7-2|TRBJ1-4|-|-
CASSLGDTRLGKLFF
TGTGCCAGCAGCTTAGGGGACACCCGTCTCGGGAAACTGTTTTTT
>TRBV9|TRBJ1-1|-|TRBD1
CASSVGAPGGRTEAFF
TGTGCCAGCAGCGTAGGGGCGCCAGGGGGCAGGACTGAAGCTTTCTTT
>TRBV18|TRBJ2-7|-|-
CASSPSPGREYEQYF
TGTGCCAGCTCACCATCCCCGGGTCGGGAATACGAGCAGTACTTC
>TRBV3-1/TRBV3-2|TRBJ2-5|-|-
CASSQGRLLWSQETQYF
TGTGCCAGCAGCCAAGGACGGCTTCTTTGGAGCCAAGAGACCCAGTACTTC
>TRBV5-1|TRBJ1-2|few|-
CASSSGVGYTF
TGCGCCAGCAGCTCAGGGGTCGGCTACACCTTC
>TRBV18|TRBJ2-5|-|-
CASSPELLETQYF
TGTGCCAGCTCACCAGAACTCTTAGAGACCCAGTACTTC
>TRBV5-4|TRBJ1-1|-|-
CASSLGSGENTEAFF
TGTGCCAGCAGCTTGGGATCAGGGGAGAACACTGAAGCTTTCTTT
>TRBV7-9|TRBJ2-2|-|TRBD2
CASSLGLAMNTGELFF
TGTGCCAGCAGCTTAGGACTAGCTATGAACACCGGGGAGCTGTTTTTT
>TRBV7-9|TRBJ1-1|-|-
CASSLSFGLEAFF
TGTGCCAGCAGCTTAAGTTTTGGCCTTGAAGCTTTCTTT
>TRBV3-1/TRBV3-2|TRBJ1-1|-|TRBD1
CASSQGTGEGGEAFF
TGTGCCAGCAGCCAAGGGACAGGGGAGGGGGGTGAAGCTTTCTTT
>TRBV3-1/TRBV3-2|TRBJ1-6|-|-
CASQPYRVSDSPLHF
TGTGCCAGCCAGCCGTACCGGGTGTCGGATTCACCCCTCCACTTT
>TRBV5-1|TRBJ2-7|-|TRBD1
CASSLGTGGNEQYF
TGCGCCAGCAGCTTGGGGACAGGGGGCAACGAGCAGTACTTC